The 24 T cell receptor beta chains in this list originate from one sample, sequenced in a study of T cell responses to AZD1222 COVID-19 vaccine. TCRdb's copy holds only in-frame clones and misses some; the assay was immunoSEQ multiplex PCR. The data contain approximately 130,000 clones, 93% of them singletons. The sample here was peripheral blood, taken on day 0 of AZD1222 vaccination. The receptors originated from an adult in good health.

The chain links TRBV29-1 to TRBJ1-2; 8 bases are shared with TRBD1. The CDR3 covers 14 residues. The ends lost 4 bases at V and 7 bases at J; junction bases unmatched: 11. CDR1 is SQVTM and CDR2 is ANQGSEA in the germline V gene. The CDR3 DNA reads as TGCAGCGTTGGGACCTTCGGGACAGGTGGTGGCTACACCTTC. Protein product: CSVGTFGTGGGYTF.

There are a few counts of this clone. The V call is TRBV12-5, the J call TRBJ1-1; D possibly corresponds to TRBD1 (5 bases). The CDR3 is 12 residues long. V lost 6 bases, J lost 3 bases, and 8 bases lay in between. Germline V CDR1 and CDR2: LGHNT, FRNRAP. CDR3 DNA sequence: TGTGCTAGTGGGGTAGGGGACACTGAAGCTTTCTTT. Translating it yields CASGVGDTEAFF.

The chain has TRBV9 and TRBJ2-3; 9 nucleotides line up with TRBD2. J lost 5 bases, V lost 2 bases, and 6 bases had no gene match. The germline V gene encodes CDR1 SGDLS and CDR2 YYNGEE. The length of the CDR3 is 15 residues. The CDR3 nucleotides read TGTGCCAGCAGCGTCCGCGGGGGGGCCAGAGATACGCAGTATTTT. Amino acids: CASSVRGGARDTQYF.

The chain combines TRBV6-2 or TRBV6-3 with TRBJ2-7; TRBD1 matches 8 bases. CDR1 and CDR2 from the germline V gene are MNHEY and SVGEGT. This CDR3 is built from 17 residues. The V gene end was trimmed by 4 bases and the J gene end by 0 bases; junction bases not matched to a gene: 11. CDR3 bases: TGTGCCAGCAGTTTCGACTCGGGGCAGGGGGCCTCCTACGAGCAGTACTTC. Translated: CASSFDSGQGASYEQYF.

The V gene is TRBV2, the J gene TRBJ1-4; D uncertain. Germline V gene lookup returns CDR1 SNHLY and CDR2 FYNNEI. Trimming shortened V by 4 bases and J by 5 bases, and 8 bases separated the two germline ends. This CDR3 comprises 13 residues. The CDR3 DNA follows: TGTGCCAGCAGTGTGCAGAGGAATGAAAAACTGTTTTTT. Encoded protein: CASSVQRNEKLFF.

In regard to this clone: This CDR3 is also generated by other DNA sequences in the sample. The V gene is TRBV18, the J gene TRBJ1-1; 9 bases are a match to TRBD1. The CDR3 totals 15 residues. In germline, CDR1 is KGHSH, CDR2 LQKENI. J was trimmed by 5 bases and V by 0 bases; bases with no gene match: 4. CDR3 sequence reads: CASSPPGQGGTEAFF. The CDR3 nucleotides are TGTGCCAGCTCACCACCGGGACAGGGAGGAACTGAAGCTTTCTTT.

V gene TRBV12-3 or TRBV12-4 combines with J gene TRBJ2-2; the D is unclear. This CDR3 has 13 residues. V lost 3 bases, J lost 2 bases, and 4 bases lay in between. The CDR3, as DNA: TGTGCCAGCAGTTTCGAAAACACCGGGGAGCTGTTTTTT. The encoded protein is CASSFENTGELFF.

The CDR3 nucleotides are TGTGCCAGTAGTATACTGATCGGACAGGGGAGTACCTACGAGCAGTACTTC. It yields the protein CASSILIGQGSTYEQYF. The chain joins TRBV19 to TRBJ2-7, with 9 bases fitting TRBD1. Germline-derived CDR1 and CDR2 are LNHDA and SQIVND (reference sequence). With 2 bases clipped from V and 2 bases from J, the junction kept 10 bases outside the gene matches. CDR3 length: 17 residues.

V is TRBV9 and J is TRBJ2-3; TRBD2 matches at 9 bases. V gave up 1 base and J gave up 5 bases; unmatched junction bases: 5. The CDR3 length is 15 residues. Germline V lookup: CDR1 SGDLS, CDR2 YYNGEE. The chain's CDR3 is CASSVLAGVQDTQYF. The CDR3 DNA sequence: TGTGCCAGCAGCGTATTAGCGGGGGTCCAAGATACGCAGTATTTT.

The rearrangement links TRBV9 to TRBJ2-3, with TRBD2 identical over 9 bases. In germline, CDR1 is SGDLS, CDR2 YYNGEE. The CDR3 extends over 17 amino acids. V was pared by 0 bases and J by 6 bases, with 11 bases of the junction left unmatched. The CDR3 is CASSVEVAGASGDTQYF. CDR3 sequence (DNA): TGTGCCAGCAGCGTAGAGGTAGCGGGGGCAAGCGGGGATACGCAGTATTTT. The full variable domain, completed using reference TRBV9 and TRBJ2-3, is DSGVTQTPKHLITATGQRVTLRCSPRSGDLSVYWYQQSLDQGLQFLIQYYNGEERAKGNILERFSAQQFPDLHSELNLSSLELGDSALYFCASSVEVAGASGDTQYFGPGTRLTVL.

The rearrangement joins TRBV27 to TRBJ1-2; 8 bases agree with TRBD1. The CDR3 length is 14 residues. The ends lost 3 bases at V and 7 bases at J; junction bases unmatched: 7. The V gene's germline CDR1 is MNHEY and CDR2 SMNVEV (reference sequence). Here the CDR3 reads CASSLSRGLGGYTF. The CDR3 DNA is TGTGCCAGCAGTTTGTCCAGGGGGCTAGGTGGCTACACCTTC.

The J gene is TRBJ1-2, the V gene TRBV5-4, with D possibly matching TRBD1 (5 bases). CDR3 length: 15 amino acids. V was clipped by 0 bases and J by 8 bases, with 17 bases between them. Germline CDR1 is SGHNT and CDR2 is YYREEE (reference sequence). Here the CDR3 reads CASSLEKGQQGGYTF. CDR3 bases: TGTGCCAGCAGCTTGGAAAAGGGGCAGCAAGGAGGCTACACCTTC. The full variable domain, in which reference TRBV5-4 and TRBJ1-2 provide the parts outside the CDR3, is ETGVTQSPTHLIKTRGQQVTLRCSSQSGHNTVSWYQQALGQGPQFIFQYYREEENGRGNFPPRFSGLQFPNYSSELNVNALELDDSALYLCASSLEKGQQGGYTFGSGTRLTVV.

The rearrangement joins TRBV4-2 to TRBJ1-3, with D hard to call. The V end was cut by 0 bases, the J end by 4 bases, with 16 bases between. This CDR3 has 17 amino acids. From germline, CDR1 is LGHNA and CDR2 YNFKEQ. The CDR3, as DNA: TGTGCCAGCAGCCAAGACGGACGCGGGGATTTCGGAAACACCATATATTTT. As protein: CASSQDGRGDFGNTIYF.

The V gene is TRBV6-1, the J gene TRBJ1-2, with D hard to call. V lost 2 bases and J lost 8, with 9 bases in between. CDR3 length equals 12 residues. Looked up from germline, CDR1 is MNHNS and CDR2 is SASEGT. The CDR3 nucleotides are TGTGCCAGCAGTGAACGCGAAGCCGGCTACACCTTC. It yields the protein CASSEREAGYTF.

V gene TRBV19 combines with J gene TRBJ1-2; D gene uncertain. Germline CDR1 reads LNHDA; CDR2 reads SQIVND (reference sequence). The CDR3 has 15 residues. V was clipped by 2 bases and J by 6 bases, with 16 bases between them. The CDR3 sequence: CASSIIAGLSDGYTF. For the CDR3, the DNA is TGTGCCAGTAGTATAATTGCCGGGCTCAGCGATGGCTACACCTTC.

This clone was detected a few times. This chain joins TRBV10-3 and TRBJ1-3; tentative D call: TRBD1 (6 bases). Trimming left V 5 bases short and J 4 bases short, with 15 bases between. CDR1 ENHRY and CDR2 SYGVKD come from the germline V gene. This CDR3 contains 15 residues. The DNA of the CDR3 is TGTGCCATCAGTCCCGGACAGAGGTTCGGAAACACCATATATTTT. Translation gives CAISPGQRFGNTIYF.

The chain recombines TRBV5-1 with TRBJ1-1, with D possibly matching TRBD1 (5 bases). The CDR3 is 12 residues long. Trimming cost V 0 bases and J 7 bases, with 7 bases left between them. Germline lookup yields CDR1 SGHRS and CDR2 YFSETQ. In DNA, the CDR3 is TGCGCCAGCAGCTTGGAGGGGAATGAAGCTTTCTTT. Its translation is CASSLEGNEAFF.

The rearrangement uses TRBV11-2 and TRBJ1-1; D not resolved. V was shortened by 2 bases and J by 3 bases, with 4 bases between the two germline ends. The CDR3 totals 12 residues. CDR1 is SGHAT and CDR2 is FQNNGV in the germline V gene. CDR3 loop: CASSLRDTEAFF. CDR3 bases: TGTGCCAGCAGCTTAAGGGACACTGAAGCTTTCTTT.

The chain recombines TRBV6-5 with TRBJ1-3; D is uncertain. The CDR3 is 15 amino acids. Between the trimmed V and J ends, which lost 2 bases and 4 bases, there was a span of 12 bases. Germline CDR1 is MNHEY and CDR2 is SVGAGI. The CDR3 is CASSYKGTGGNTIYF. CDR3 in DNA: TGTGCCAGCAGTTACAAGGGTACGGGCGGAAACACCATATATTTT.

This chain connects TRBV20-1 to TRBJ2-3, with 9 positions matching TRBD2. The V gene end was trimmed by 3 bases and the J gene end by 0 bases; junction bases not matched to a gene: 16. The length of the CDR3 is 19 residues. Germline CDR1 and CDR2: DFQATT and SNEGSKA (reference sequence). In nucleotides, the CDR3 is TGCAGTGCTAGTCCCCCAACGAGCGGGGGGAACCCCAGCACAGATACGCAGTATTTT. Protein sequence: CSASPPTSGGNPSTDTQYF.

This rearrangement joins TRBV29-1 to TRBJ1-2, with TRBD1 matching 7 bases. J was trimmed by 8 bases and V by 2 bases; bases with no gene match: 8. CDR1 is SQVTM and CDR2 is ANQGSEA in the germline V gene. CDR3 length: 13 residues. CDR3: CSVEIGGARGYTF. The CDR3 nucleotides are TGCAGCGTTGAAATAGGGGGCGCGAGAGGCTACACCTTC.

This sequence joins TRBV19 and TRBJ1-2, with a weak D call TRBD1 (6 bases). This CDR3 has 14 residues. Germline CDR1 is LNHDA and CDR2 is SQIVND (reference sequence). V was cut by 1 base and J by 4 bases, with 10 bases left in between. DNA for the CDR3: TGTGCCAGTAGTATAGTCCCAGGGGCCTATGGCTACACCTTC. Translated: CASSIVPGAYGYTF.

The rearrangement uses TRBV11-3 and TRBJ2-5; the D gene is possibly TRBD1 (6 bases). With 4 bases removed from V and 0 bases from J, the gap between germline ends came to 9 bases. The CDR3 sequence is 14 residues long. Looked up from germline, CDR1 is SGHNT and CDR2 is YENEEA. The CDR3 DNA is TGTGCCAGCAGCTCCGGACAGAACCAAGAGACCCAGTACTTC. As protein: CASSSGQNQETQYF.

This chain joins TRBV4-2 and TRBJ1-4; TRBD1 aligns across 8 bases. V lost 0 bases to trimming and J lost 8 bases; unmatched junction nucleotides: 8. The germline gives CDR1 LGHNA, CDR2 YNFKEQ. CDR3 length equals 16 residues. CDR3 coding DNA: TGTGCCAGCAGCCAAGATAGGACAGGGCTACAGGAAAAACTGTTTTTT. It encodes CASSQDRTGLQEKLFF.